This T cell receptor (beta chain) was found in a study of T cells in localized non-small cell lung cancer. Germline V CDR1 and CDR2: MNHNY, SVGAGI (reference sequence). The CDR3 has 15 amino acids. V dropped 0 bases and J dropped 6 bases, with 14 bases sitting between them. Points on this clone: Its antigen is still unknown.

Overall study results and limits: Investigators sequenced only a single tumor region, leaving heterogeneity possible.

TCRdb's copy holds only in-frame clones and misses some; the assay was immunoSEQ multiplex PCR. The data contain 30,000 to 40,000 clones, approximately 91% of them singletons. This specimen was peripheral blood, taken before any cancer treatment. The V call is TRBV6-6, the J call TRBJ1-1; tentative D call: TRBD1 (5 bases). The sequence derives from a woman between 40 and 69 years old with stage I lung adenocarcinoma. The DNA of the CDR3 is TGTGCCAGCAGTTACTCGGCAGGGCGGAGGGCTGAAGCTTTCTTT. Protein product: CASSYSAGRRAEAFF.